The rows below give T cell receptor beta chains drawn from one sample of a study of radiotherapy plus CTLA-4 blockade in lung cancer. Repertoires were generated with immunoSEQ multiplex PCR, while TCRdb's copy carries only in-frame clones and drops some. The table lists approximately 40,000 clones, around 77% of them singletons. The material sequenced was peripheral blood, taken from a patient treated with radiotherapy plus ipilimumab. The receptors were gathered from a human donor with non-small cell lung cancer whose response to radiotherapy plus ipilimumab could not be evaluated. Each CDR3 is given without its conserved first and last residue. Fields, in order: CDR3 protein, J gene, V gene.

CDR3aa: SVAPRTGNGYT; j_gene: TRBJ1-2; v_gene: TRBV29-1
CDR3aa: ASSVQGNYGYT; j_gene: TRBJ1-2; v_gene: TRBV7-2
CDR3aa: ASRGGGSSYEQY; j_gene: TRBJ2-7; v_gene: TRBV6-6
CDR3aa: ASSELAGGSTDTQY; j_gene: TRBJ2-3; v_gene: TRBV2
CDR3aa: ASRLEAHQPQH; j_gene: TRBJ1-5; v_gene: TRBV2
CDR3aa: ASSQGQRQETQY; j_gene: TRBJ2-5; v_gene: TRBV4-2
CDR3aa: ASSLQQGIGSNQPQH; j_gene: TRBJ1-5; v_gene: TRBV5-5
CDR3aa: ASSRGQGATNEKLF; j_gene: TRBJ1-4; v_gene: TRBV19
CDR3aa: ASSLQGVEKLF; j_gene: TRBJ1-4; v_gene: TRBV5-1
CDR3aa: ASSSPSGAFNEQF; j_gene: TRBJ2-1; v_gene: TRBV5-1
CDR3aa: ASSLGQFGNQPQH; j_gene: TRBJ1-5; v_gene: TRBV27
CDR3aa: ASSFSGTDTQY; j_gene: TRBJ2-3; v_gene: TRBV5-1
CDR3aa: ASSSQGYEQY; j_gene: TRBJ2-7; v_gene: TRBV7-9
CDR3aa: ASIRQGASGRAGDTQY; j_gene: TRBJ2-3; v_gene: TRBV6-4
CDR3aa: ASSLAVGGRVGTEAF; j_gene: TRBJ1-1; v_gene: TRBV5-6
CDR3aa: ASSLFRGALETQY; j_gene: TRBJ2-5; v_gene: TRBV27
CDR3aa: ASSVQGLLGHEQY; j_gene: TRBJ2-7; v_gene: TRBV9
CDR3aa: ASSFDRLTYEQY; j_gene: TRBJ2-7; v_gene: TRBV5-6
CDR3aa: ASSRGDRGIETQY; j_gene: TRBJ2-5; v_gene: TRBV19
CDR3aa: ASSAMGLAGNEQF; j_gene: TRBJ2-1; v_gene: TRBV7-2
CDR3aa: ASNSGTSGMSYEQY; j_gene: TRBJ2-7; v_gene: TRBV28
CDR3aa: ASSLQDWAEQY; j_gene: TRBJ2-7; v_gene: TRBV5-4
CDR3aa: ASSEGGQRADTQY; j_gene: TRBJ2-3; v_gene: TRBV2
CDR3aa: ASSLAWSLGGTNTEAF; j_gene: TRBJ1-1; v_gene: TRBV7-8
CDR3aa: ASSYSTYNEQF; j_gene: TRBJ2-1; v_gene: TRBV6-6
CDR3aa: ASSRWTGFYNEQF; j_gene: TRBJ2-1; v_gene: TRBV19